This T cell receptor (beta chain) was sequenced in a study of metastatic and nonmetastatic thyroid tumors. Overall study: Malignant thyroid and benign thyroid patients provided blood and tumor or nodule tissue whose repertoires were compared.

Thyroid surgery was preceded by no treatment in any patient. V trimming: 6 bases; J trimming: 2 bases; junction bases outside the gene matches: 21. Germline V gives CDR1 MGHDK, CDR2 SYGVNS. The CDR3 is 19 residues long. Per the original data handling: In papillary thyroid cancer, a distant-metastasis classifier was built using CDR3 differences across clinicopathological groups. TCRdb re-processed the PCR reads through MiXCR. The V and J calls were determined by TCRdb, not by the authors. The sample contains approximately 12,000 clones, around a quarter of which appear only once. Broader study findings: Significantly higher TCR beta diversity was reportedly seen in malignant thyroid tumors than benign nodules, in blood and tumor.

As concerns this clone: The antigen is unknown.

Material for sequencing was blood. The chain couples TRBV25-1 to TRBJ2-5; 7 nucleotides align to TRBD2. The TCR originated in a male donor with papillary thyroid cancer or a benign thyroid nodule (not recorded which). Some clones in this sample may be carry-over from other donors' samples. The CDR3 bases are TGTGCCAGCAGCCAGGGAACGGGAGGCTCCCTCGAGGGGCAAGAGACCCAGTACTTC. Encoded protein: CASSQGTGGSLEGQETQYF.